The 2 T cell receptor beta chains below all came from one sample that was sequenced in a study of blood T cell repertoires in COVID-19. The assay was immunoSEQ multiplex PCR, and TCRdb's table has in-frame clones only and misses some. The data hold some 190,000 clones, with about three quarters observed a single time. Source material: peripheral blood. The receptors originated from a woman aged 50 to 60 with active or convalescent COVID-19.

The chain joins TRBV18 to TRBJ1-1, with a weak D call TRBD1 (5 bases). Germline V lookup: CDR1 KGHSH, CDR2 LQKENI. Trimming took off 3 bases at V and 3 bases at J, with 11 bases between the two ends. The CDR3 loop spans 14 amino acids. This CDR3 reads CASSPPLGDTEAFF. The DNA for the CDR3 is TGTGCCAGCTCACCTCCCTTAGGGGACACTGAAGCTTTCTTT.

This chain connects TRBV3-1 (or the pseudogene TRBV3-2) to TRBJ2-1, with 10 bases aligning to TRBD2. The CDR3 consists of 18 residues. Germline-derived CDR1 and CDR2 are LGHDT and YNNKEL (reference sequence). After removal of 1 base from V and 7 bases from J, the junction contained 13 bases not matched to a gene. The DNA of the CDR3 is TGTGCCAGCAGCCAAGTGACTAGCGGGCGGCCCCATTGGAATGAGCAGTTCTTC. Protein product: CASSQVTSGRPHWNEQFF.